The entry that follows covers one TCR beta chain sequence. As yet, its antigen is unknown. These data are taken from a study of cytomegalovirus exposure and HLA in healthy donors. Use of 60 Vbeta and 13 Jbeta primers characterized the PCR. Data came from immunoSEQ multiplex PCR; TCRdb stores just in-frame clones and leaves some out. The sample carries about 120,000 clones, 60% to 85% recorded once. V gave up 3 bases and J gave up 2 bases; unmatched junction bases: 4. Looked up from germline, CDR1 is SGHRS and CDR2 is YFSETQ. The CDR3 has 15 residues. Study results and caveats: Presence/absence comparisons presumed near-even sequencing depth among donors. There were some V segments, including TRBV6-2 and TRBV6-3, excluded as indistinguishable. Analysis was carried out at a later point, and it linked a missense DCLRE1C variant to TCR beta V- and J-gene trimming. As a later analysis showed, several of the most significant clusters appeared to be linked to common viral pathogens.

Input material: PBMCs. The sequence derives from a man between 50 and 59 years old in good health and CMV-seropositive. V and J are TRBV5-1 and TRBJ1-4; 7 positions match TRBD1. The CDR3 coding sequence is TGCGCCAGCAGCTGGATGGGACAGACTAATGAAAAACTGTTTTTT. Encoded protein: CASSWMGQTNEKLFF.